Listed below are T cell receptor beta chains from one sample, sequenced in a study of cytomegalovirus exposure and HLA in healthy donors. Data came from immunoSEQ multiplex PCR; TCRdb stores just in-frame clones and leaves some out. Seen here are 180,000 or so clones, about 82% observed once, and the top ten hold about 1.9%. Sample: PBMCs. Every receptor here comes from a woman under 40 in good health and CMV-seronegative. Each CDR3 is given with its conserved first and last residue. The D gene is left open where the match is weak. Only part of the rows carry a size: once, few, many, or a class if the clone is expanded.

v_call,clone_size,d_call,j_call,cdr3_nt,cdr3_aa
TRBV7-8,NA,NA,TRBJ1-2,TGTGCCAGCAGCCTTAGGGTACCGGACAGACACTATGGCTACACCTTC,CASSLRVPDRHYGYTF
TRBV4-1,NA,TRBD1,TRBJ2-4,TGCGCCAGCAGCCAAGATCGGACAGGGGAAAACATTCAGTACTTC,CASSQDRTGENIQYF
TRBV6-6,NA,TRBD2,TRBJ2-7,TGTGCCAGCAGTTTGACCCGACTAGCGGGGGCCTACGAGCAGTACTTC,CASSLTRLAGAYEQYF
TRBV5-6,NA,NA,TRBJ2-4,TGTGCCAGCAGCCAGGACAGTTCGGACATTCAGTACTTC,CASSQDSSDIQYF
TRBV30,NA,NA,TRBJ1-3,TGTGCCTGGAGTCCCTTAAGCGGAAACACCATATATTTT,CAWSPLSGNTIYF
TRBV7-8,NA,NA,TRBJ1-6,TGTGCCAGCAGCCACCGGCCAGGGAAGGATTCACCCCTCCACTTT,CASSHRPGKDSPLHF
TRBV4-2,NA,TRBD2,TRBJ2-3,TGTGCCAGCAGCCTATCGTCGGCTAGCGGGGGAACAGATACGCAGTATTTT,CASSLSSASGGTDTQYF
TRBV5-6,once,NA,TRBJ1-5,TGTGCCAGCAGCTTGTCAGCACAGGGTGATCAGCCCCAGCATTTT,CASSLSAQGDQPQHF
TRBV5-1,NA,TRBD1,TRBJ2-7,TGCGCCAGCAGCTTGCCAGGGGGAAGGTACGAGCAGTACTTC,CASSLPGGRYEQYF
TRBV7-2,NA,NA,TRBJ2-2,TGTGCCAGCAGCCTTCCCGGGGAGCTGTTTTTT,CASSLPGELFF
TRBV7-2,once,TRBD2,TRBJ2-5,TGTGCCAGCAGCCCTTTGGCGGGGGGGCTCCAAGAGACCCAGTACTTC,CASSPLAGGLQETQYF
TRBV5-3,NA,NA,TRBJ1-4,TGTGCCAGAACCTGGGGGGGATCGGATGAAAAACTGTTTTTT,CARTWGGSDEKLFF
TRBV7-9,NA,NA,TRBJ1-2,TGTGCCAGCAGCTTGGATCAGGGGCAGGACTATGGCTACACCTTC,CASSLDQGQDYGYTF
TRBV27,NA,NA,TRBJ2-7,TGTGCCAGCAGTTTTGGCAGTGAATACGAGCAGTACTTC,CASSFGSEYEQYF
TRBV6-1,NA,NA,TRBJ2-3,TGTGCCAGCAACCGACAGGAGAGTGGTATGGATACGCAGTATTTT,CASNRQESGMDTQYF
TRBV30,NA,NA,TRBJ2-3,TGTGCCTGGAGTGTACTGGATACGCAGTATTTT,CAWSVLDTQYF
TRBV5-1,NA,TRBD2,TRBJ2-7,TGCGCCAGCAGGACAGCGGGGTCTTACGAGCAGTACTTC,CASRTAGSYEQYF
TRBV6-5,NA,TRBD1,TRBJ1-1,TGTGCCAGCAGTTATTCAGGGGGTACTGAAGCTTTCTTT,CASSYSGGTEAFF
TRBV2,NA,TRBD1,TRBJ1-2,TGTGCCAGCAGTACCGGGACAGGATACTATGGCTACACCTTC,CASSTGTGYYGYTF
TRBV2,NA,NA,TRBJ2-5,TGTGCCAGCAGAGGGCCCGGGGGAGAGACCCAGTACTTC,CASRGPGGETQYF
TRBV7-2,NA,TRBD1,TRBJ2-1,TGTGCCAGCAGCTTCCGACAGGGGGCAAATGAGCAGTTCTTC,CASSFRQGANEQFF
TRBV9,NA,TRBD1,TRBJ2-3,TGTGCCAGCAGCGTTCAGGGGGCGCCGGATACGCAGTATTTT,CASSVQGAPDTQYF